The 13 T cell receptor beta chains presented below share a single source sample, sequenced in a study of blood T cell repertoires in COVID-19. The table came from immunoSEQ multiplex PCR; TCRdb's copy has only in-frame clones and leaves some out. The data contain some 180,000 clones, roughly 82% of them seen just once; the ten biggest clones take up less than 9.5%. The sequencing input was peripheral blood. The receptors were gathered from an older woman with COVID-19, enrolled during active disease.

The CDR3 reads CATSGTSGRDNEQFF. The DNA of the CDR3 is TGTGCCACCAGCGGGACTAGCGGGAGAGACAATGAGCAGTTCTTC. This chain uses TRBV24-1 with TRBJ2-1; 14 bases fit TRBD2. The CDR3 runs 15 residues. Germline lookup yields CDR1 KGHDR and CDR2 SFDVKD. V trimming: 7 bases; J trimming: 5 bases; junction bases outside the gene matches: 3.

V gene TRBV5-3 combines with J gene TRBJ2-5; a possible D gene is TRBD2 (6 bases). TRBV5-3 is an ORF, with its function uncertain. This CDR3 has 14 residues. The ends were cut back, 1 base at V and 5 bases at J, with 12 bases in the middle. The CDR3 coding sequence is TGTGCCAGAAGCTTGTGCATCCGGGGGGAGACCCAGTACTTC. Its protein product is CARSLCIRGETQYF.

The chain couples TRBV7-2 to TRBJ2-5, with 9 nucleotides matching TRBD1. Trimming removed 1 base from V and 5 bases from J; junction bases left unmatched: 5. The CDR3 runs to 15 residues. Germline CDR1 and CDR2: SGHTA and FQGNSA. The CDR3 nucleotides read TGTGCCAGCAGCTTAGGGGACAGGGATATGGAGACCCAGTACTTC. Residues: CASSLGDRDMETQYF.

This rearrangement joins TRBV7-3 to TRBJ1-1; possibly TRBD1 for D (6 bases). The V end lost 5 bases, the J end lost 4 bases, and 11 bases lay between the germline ends. The CDR3 spans 13 residues. The germline V gene encodes CDR1 SGHTA and CDR2 FQGTGA. CDR3 sequence: CASSTGGGTEAFF. In nucleotides, the CDR3 is TGTGCCAGCAGCACGGGAGGGGGCACTGAAGCTTTCTTT.

The V gene is TRBV7-3, the J gene TRBJ2-2, with no clear D. V shed 5 bases and J shed 1 base, with 11 bases lying between them. From germline, CDR1 is SGHTA and CDR2 FQGTGA. This CDR3 is 15 amino acids long. CDR3 bases: TGTGCCAGCAGCCCCCGGGTCTTGAACACCGGGGAGCTGTTTTTT. Protein: CASSPRVLNTGELFF.

This chain uses TRBV27 with TRBJ2-5; TRBD2 matches at 8 bases. The CDR3 is 17 residues long. CDR1 and CDR2 from the germline V gene are MNHEY and SMNVEV (reference sequence). With V trimmed by 4 bases and J by 5 bases, 15 bases remained unmatched. CDR3 bases: TGTGCCAGCAGTTCGTACTACACCAGGGGACTAGGGGAGACCCAGTACTTC. Translated: CASSSYYTRGLGETQYF.

V and J are TRBV19 and TRBJ2-1; 16 nucleotides align to TRBD2. Unmatched junction bases numbered 2, after V lost 4 bases and J lost 8 bases. CDR1 and CDR2 (germline): LNHDA, SQIVND (reference sequence). The CDR3 contains 15 residues. As DNA, the CDR3 is TGTGCCAGTAGTAGGGGACTAGCGGGAGGGGATGAGCAGTTCTTC. This translates into CASSRGLAGGDEQFF.

This clone showed up just once. The chain links TRBV7-9 to TRBJ2-2; maybe TRBD1 (6 bases). Germline V gene data show CDR1 as SEHNR and CDR2 as FQNEAQ (reference sequence). Trimming took 5 bases from V and 3 from J, leaving 10 bases between them. The CDR3 sequence is 14 residues long. CDR3 in amino acids: CASSQKGDTGELFF. The CDR3, as DNA: TGTGCCAGCAGCCAGAAGGGGGACACCGGGGAGCTGTTTTTT.

Only a few counts were recorded for this clone. CDR3 residues: CASSPPPGQGVGGELFF. Here the CDR3 DNA reads TGTGCCAGCAGCCCGCCCCCGGGACAGGGCGTCGGCGGGGAGCTGTTTTTT. The chain couples TRBV5-4 to TRBJ2-2, with TRBD1 matching 9 bases. The V and J ends lost 4 bases and 7 bases, in that order; junction bases with no gene match: 14. Germline loops: CDR1 SGHNT, CDR2 YYREEE (reference sequence). The CDR3 totals 17 residues.

The chain has TRBV5-4 and TRBJ2-7; 11 bases map to TRBD1. The ends lost 0 bases at V and 5 bases at J; junction bases unmatched: 4. The CDR3 spans 15 residues. CDR1 is SGHNT and CDR2 is YYREEE in the germline V gene (reference sequence). The CDR3 loop reads CASSLGGQGANEQYF. The CDR3 DNA follows: TGTGCCAGCAGCTTGGGTGGACAGGGGGCTAACGAGCAGTACTTC.

The CDR3 coding sequence is TGCGCCAGCAGCACGGGACAGAGTAACTATGGCTACACCTTC. It encodes CASSTGQSNYGYTF. This chain connects TRBV5-1 to TRBJ1-2, with 7 bases identical to TRBD1. Germline V gene lookup returns CDR1 SGHRS and CDR2 YFSETQ. Unmatched junction bases numbered 4, after V lost 4 bases and J lost 1 base. CDR3 length: 14 residues.

The V gene is TRBV19, the J gene TRBJ2-1; 10 bases line up with TRBD2. This CDR3 is 15 amino acids long. Losses at the gene ends were 5 bases for V and 5 bases for J; bases not matched to a gene: 6. Germline CDR1 and CDR2: LNHDA and SQIVND (reference sequence). The CDR3 sequence: CASSLRTSGDNEQFF. In DNA, the CDR3 is TGTGCCAGTAGTCTCCGGACTAGCGGAGACAATGAGCAGTTCTTC.

The chain employs TRBV30 and TRBJ1-1; TRBD1 aligns across 8 bases. The CDR3 runs to 13 residues. Germline values: CDR1 GTSNPN, CDR2 SVGIG (reference sequence). Trimming took 3 bases from V and 3 from J; bases not matched to a gene: 3. The DNA for the CDR3 is TGTGCCTGGAGCAACAGGGGGGACACTGAAGCTTTCTTT. Translating it yields CAWSNRGDTEAFF.